A single sample gave rise to the 31 T cell receptor beta chains below, sequenced in a study of blood T cell repertoires in COVID-19. Sequencing used immunoSEQ multiplex PCR; TCRdb keeps in-frame clones, though not all of them. This sample carries approximately 290,000 clones, 90% of them seen once, and the ten largest clones take 3.5% to 4.5%. The specimen sequenced was PBMCs or T cells enriched from blood (not recorded which). The receptors shown here come from a woman in her late teens or twenties with acute COVID-19.

V gene TRBV13 combines with J gene TRBJ2-7, with D possibly being TRBD2 (5 bases). CDR1 and CDR2 (germline): PRHDT, FYEKMQ (reference sequence). This CDR3 contains 19 residues. The V and J ends lost 1 base and 2 bases respectively, with 24 bases between them. In nucleotides, the CDR3 is TGTGCCAGCAGCTTAGCTATTCCGGGTCTAGGAATCGGGACCTACGAGCAGTACTTC. This encodes CASSLAIPGLGIGTYEQYF.

A word on this clone: At the DNA level, this CDR3 is encoded by other sequences in the same sample as well. V gene TRBV27 combines with J gene TRBJ2-4; no definite D call. CDR3 length equals 13 residues. Germline V gene lookup returns CDR1 MNHEY and CDR2 SMNVEV (reference sequence). V dropped 8 bases and J dropped 0 bases, with 8 bases sitting between them. CDR3 loop: CASSGLAKNIQYF. The CDR3 DNA reads TGTGCCAGCTCCGGGTTAGCCAAAAACATTCAGTACTTC.

This chain links TRBV2 with TRBJ2-5; D gene uncertain. Trimming removed 3 bases from V and 1 base from J, with 9 bases in between. Germline V gives CDR1 SNHLY, CDR2 FYNNEI. The CDR3 has 14 residues. The DNA of the CDR3 is TGTGCCAGCAGTGATGGCCGCTTCCAAGAGACCCAGTACTTC. It translates to CASSDGRFQETQYF.

The chain uses TRBV5-1 and TRBJ2-1; 7 bases fit TRBD1. The V and J ends lost 0 bases and 4 bases, in that order; junction bases with no gene match: 7. The CDR3 runs 16 residues. Germline V gene data show CDR1 as SGHRS and CDR2 as YFSETQ. The CDR3, as DNA: TGCGCCAGCAGCTTGGAAGGGGGCGCCGGTTACAATGAGCAGTTCTTC. Its protein product is CASSLEGGAGYNEQFF.

The chain employs TRBV19 and TRBJ1-6; D might be TRBD1 (6 bases). The V gene lost 5 bases and the J gene lost 8 bases, with 25 bases spanning the gap. Per the germline V gene, CDR1 is LNHDA and CDR2 is SQIVND (reference sequence). This CDR3 has 18 residues. CDR3 amino acids: CASSPGGGADPGHSPLHF. The CDR3 DNA reads as TGTGCCAGTAGTCCCGGTGGGGGGGCGGATCCGGGACATTCACCCCTCCACTTT.

This chain uses TRBV30 with TRBJ1-4; perhaps TRBD1 as D (6 bases). CDR1 is GTSNPN, CDR2 SVGIG, per germline (reference sequence). Trimming shortened V by 0 bases and J by 8 bases, and 10 bases separated the two germline ends. The CDR3 spans 13 residues. As DNA, the CDR3 is TGTGCCTGGAGTGTGCAGGGGAGCGAAAAACTGTTTTTT. It codes for CAWSVQGSEKLFF.

J is TRBJ1-3 and V is TRBV29-1; D uncertain. The CDR3 sequence is 14 residues long. V lost 2 bases to trimming and J lost 1 base, with 9 bases between them. Germline V gives CDR1 SQVTM, CDR2 ANQGSEA. The CDR3 loop is CSVELASSGNTIYF. CDR3 in DNA: TGCAGCGTTGAATTGGCATCTTCTGGAAACACCATATATTTT.

The V call is TRBV21-1, the J call TRBJ2-3; the D call in the table, TRBD1, was not verified against the DNA. TRBV21-1 corresponds to a pseudogene. The CDR3 contains 14 residues. For the CDR3, the DNA is TGTGCCCTCCAAAGGGGGCTAGCAACAGATACGCAGTATTTT. Translated: CALQRGLATDTQYF.

The table lists this clone with a count of one. The chain carries TRBV24-1 and TRBJ1-5, with 9 bases lining up with TRBD1. CDR1 and CDR2 from the germline V gene are KGHDR and SFDVKD. This CDR3 comprises 15 residues. Trimming removed 4 bases from V and 4 bases from J; junction bases left unmatched: 4. The CDR3 DNA is TGTGCCACCAGTGAAGGGACAGGGAAGAATCAGCCCCAGCATTTT. Translation: CATSEGTGKNQPQHF.

The genes are TRBV27 and TRBJ1-5, with TRBD1 as a possible D gene (6 bases). Germline CDR1 and CDR2: MNHEY and SMNVEV (reference sequence). This CDR3 region has 16 residues. V shed 3 bases and J shed 0 bases, with 12 bases lying between them. CDR3 coding DNA: TGTGCCAGCAGTTTTTGGGGGCCCGGTAGCAATCAGCCCCAGCATTTT. Protein: CASSFWGPGSNQPQHF.

CDR3 DNA sequence: TGTGCCAGCAGCGTAGAAACAGGGGTGGACACCGGGGAGCTGTTTTTT. Protein sequence: CASSVETGVDTGELFF. The chain joins TRBV9 to TRBJ2-2, with TRBD1 matching 7 bases. This CDR3 is built from 16 residues. Germline assignment: CDR1 SGDLS and CDR2 YYNGEE. J was trimmed by 3 bases and V by 0 bases; bases with no gene match: 5.

CDR3 DNA sequence: TGTGCCAGCAGCCAGACTGGTTCCTACAATGAGCAGTTCTTC. Its protein is CASSQTGSYNEQFF. This chain joins TRBV9 and TRBJ2-1; no firm D call. V lost 4 bases and J 1 base, leaving 9 bases between the germline ends. This CDR3 has 14 amino acids. CDR1 SGDLS and CDR2 YYNGEE come from the germline V gene. Full variable domain (remainder filled in from reference TRBV9 and TRBJ2-1): DSGVTQTPKHLITATGQRVTLRCSPRSGDLSVYWYQQSLDQGLQFLIQYYNGEERAKGNILERFSAQQFPDLHSELNLSSLELGDSALYFCASSQTGSYNEQFFGPGTRLTVL.

The V gene is TRBV10-3, the J gene TRBJ2-1; D gene uncertain. The V end was cut by 3 bases, the J end by 10 bases, with 10 bases between. This CDR3 region has 12 residues. The germline V gene has CDR1 ENHRY and CDR2 SYGVKD. The chain's CDR3 is CAISETFLEQFF. Written as DNA, the CDR3 is TGTGCCATCAGTGAAACATTTTTAGAGCAGTTCTTC.

The chain combines TRBV19 with TRBJ1-1, with unresolved D. The length of the CDR3 is 13 residues. Trimming removed 3 bases from V and 2 bases from J, with 7 bases in between. CDR1 and CDR2 (germline): LNHDA, SQIVND (reference sequence). CDR3 sequence: CASSIKSNTEAFF. The CDR3 nucleotides read TGTGCCAGTAGTATTAAAAGCAACACTGAAGCTTTCTTT.

The V and J genes are TRBV28 and TRBJ1-5, with a weak D call TRBD1 (6 bases). CDR3 length: 14 amino acids. Trimming cost V 4 bases and J 7 bases, with 14 bases left between them. CDR1 and CDR2 (germline): MDHEN, SYDVKM. The CDR3 protein is CASSYGGVRQPQHF. The CDR3 nucleotides read TGTGCCAGCAGTTATGGGGGCGTGAGGCAGCCCCAGCATTTT.

The chain joins TRBV28 to TRBJ1-2, with 8 bases fitting TRBD1. Germline CDR1 is MDHEN and CDR2 is SYDVKM. The ends lost 6 bases at V and 13 bases at J; junction bases unmatched: 19. The CDR3 totals 15 residues. CDR3 residues: CASRPQGASLPPGTF. The CDR3 region has the DNA TGTGCCAGCAGGCCTCAGGGGGCCTCCCTACCACCGGGCACCTTC.

This clone was found once. V is TRBV9 and J is TRBJ1-6, with 8 nucleotides matching TRBD1. The CDR3 totals 15 residues. V was clipped by 0 bases and J by 8 bases; unmatched bases: 4. Germline V gene data show CDR1 as SGDLS and CDR2 as YYNGEE. CDR3 in DNA: TGTGCCAGCAGCGTAGATGGGACAGGATATTCACCCCTCCACTTT. This translates into CASSVDGTGYSPLHF.

The chain combines TRBV30 with TRBJ1-1; D gene unclear. Trimming pared 2 bases from V and 12 bases from J, leaving 13 bases between. Germline V gene data show CDR1 as GTSNPN and CDR2 as SVGIG (reference sequence). The CDR3 contains 11 residues. CDR3 loop: CAWSHGWESFF. The DNA for the CDR3 is TGTGCCTGGAGTCACGGCTGGGAGTCTTTCTTT.

This sequence joins TRBV19 and TRBJ1-5; D gene ambiguous. Trimming took 7 bases from V and 6 from J, leaving 16 bases between them. The germline V gene has CDR1 LNHDA and CDR2 SQIVND (reference sequence). The CDR3 runs to 14 residues. In DNA, the CDR3 is TGTGCCAGTAACGGGAAGGTGGGCGGTCAGCCCCAGCATTTT. This translates into CASNGKVGGQPQHF.

V gene TRBV7-9 combines with J gene TRBJ1-1, with 7 bases lining up with TRBD1. The CDR3 covers 13 residues. Trimming at V came to 5 bases and at J to 7 bases, leaving 7 bases not matched to a gene. The germline CDR1 and CDR2 sequences are SEHNR and FQNEAQ (reference sequence). CDR3 coding DNA: TGTGCCAGCAGCCTAATACAGGGGATTGAAGCTTTCTTT. This codes for CASSLIQGIEAFF. Supplemented by reference TRBV7-9 and TRBJ1-1, the full variable domain reads DTGVSQNPRHKITKRGQNVTFRCDPISEHNRLYWYRQTLGQGPEFLTYFQNEAQLEKSRLLSDRFSAERPKGSFSTLEIQRTEQGDSAMYLCASSLIQGIEAFFGQGTRLTVV.

This sequence joins TRBV19 and TRBJ1-5; 11 bases fit TRBD1. J gave up 10 bases and V 4 bases, and 9 bases lay outside the gene matches. The CDR3 is 15 amino acids. CDR1 LNHDA and CDR2 SQIVND come from the germline V gene (reference sequence). DNA of the CDR3: TGTGCCAGTAGTAGCCGGGACAGGGGGGGAAATCCCCAGCATTTT. Protein: CASSSRDRGGNPQHF.

The chain combines TRBV27 with TRBJ2-5; no clear D gene. Germline V CDR1 and CDR2: MNHEY, SMNVEV (reference sequence). This CDR3 is 15 amino acids long. V lost 1 base and J 4 bases, leaving 13 bases between the germline ends. The CDR3 region is CASSLFSAPGETQYF. As DNA, the CDR3 is TGTGCCAGCAGTTTATTTTCGGCTCCGGGAGAGACCCAGTACTTC.

This clone appeared a few times. The rearrangement joins TRBV9 to TRBJ1-3, with 9 bases fitting TRBD1. CDR1 SGDLS and CDR2 YYNGEE come from the germline V gene. V was clipped by 3 bases and J by 4 bases; unmatched bases: 2. This CDR3 contains 14 residues. The chain's CDR3 is CASSDTGGGNTIYF. The CDR3 coding sequence is TGTGCCAGCAGCGATACAGGGGGCGGAAACACCATATATTTT.

The table lists this clone with a count of one. The chain employs TRBV3-1 (or the pseudogene TRBV3-2) and TRBJ2-1; 10 nucleotides align to TRBD2. Germline V gene sequence: CDR1 LGHDT, CDR2 YNNKEL (reference sequence). The CDR3 sequence is 19 residues long. Unmatched junction bases numbered 13, after V lost 0 bases and J lost 5 bases. The CDR3: CASSQDQGSGRNLHNEQFF. In DNA form, the CDR3 reads TGTGCCAGCAGCCAAGATCAGGGTAGCGGGAGGAATCTTCACAATGAGCAGTTCTTC.

The CDR3 protein is CSVDRVLNTEAFF. Here the CDR3 DNA reads TGCAGCGTTGACAGGGTATTGAACACTGAAGCTTTCTTT. The chain recombines TRBV29-1 with TRBJ1-1; maybe TRBD1 (5 bases). With 3 bases removed from V and 0 bases from J, the gap between germline ends came to 8 bases. The germline V gene encodes CDR1 SQVTM and CDR2 ANQGSEA. The CDR3 has 13 amino acids.

The chain is built from TRBV28 and TRBJ2-7; D is possibly TRBD1 (6 bases). The CDR3 runs 13 residues. V dropped 6 bases and J dropped 1 base, with 10 bases sitting between them. Germline values: CDR1 MDHEN, CDR2 SYDVKM. Here the CDR3 reads CASRYQGSYEQYF. CDR3 in DNA: TGTGCCAGCAGATACCAGGGGTCCTACGAGCAGTACTTC.

The gene calls are TRBV7-2 and TRBJ1-6; D ambiguous. Between the trimmed V and J ends, which lost 3 bases and 7 bases, there was a span of 10 bases. The V gene's germline CDR1 is SGHTA and CDR2 FQGNSA. The CDR3 consists of 14 residues. CDR3 coding DNA: TGTGCCAGCAGCTTTCTCCGAGGGAATTCACCCCTCCACTTT. This sequence encodes CASSFLRGNSPLHF.

This rearrangement joins TRBV7-9 to TRBJ1-5; D might be TRBD1 (6 bases). The CDR3 is 16 amino acids. Trimming pared 2 bases from V and 2 bases from J, leaving 13 bases between. Germline assignment: CDR1 SEHNR and CDR2 FQNEAQ (reference sequence). The CDR3 coding sequence is TGTGCCAGCAGCTTATGGGCAGGGGACGGCAATCAGCCCCAGCATTTT. This codes for CASSLWAGDGNQPQHF. Full variable domain (remainder filled in from reference TRBV7-9 and TRBJ1-5): DTGVSQNPRHKITKRGQNVTFRCDPISEHNRLYWYRQTLGQGPEFLTYFQNEAQLEKSRLLSDRFSAERPKGSFSTLEIQRTEQGDSAMYLCASSLWAGDGNQPQHFGDGTRLSIL.

The chain uses TRBV28 and TRBJ1-1; perhaps TRBD1 as D (6 bases). Trimming shortened V by 7 bases and J by 1 base, and 13 bases separated the two germline ends. This CDR3 has 14 amino acids. CDR1 MDHEN and CDR2 SYDVKM come from the germline V gene. The DNA for the CDR3 is TGTGCCAGCAACGGGGGGCGAAGGAACACTGAAGCTTTCTTT. Protein product: CASNGGRRNTEAFF.

The chain is built from TRBV4-1 and TRBJ2-7; 8 bases match TRBD1. V gave up 3 bases and J gave up 6 bases; unmatched junction bases: 1. In germline, CDR1 is MGHRA, CDR2 YSYEKL. CDR3 length: 12 amino acids. Here the CDR3 reads CASSHQGAEQYF. CDR3 nucleotides: TGCGCCAGCAGCCATCAGGGGGCCGAGCAGTACTTC.

This clone was found once. The chain couples TRBV9 to TRBJ2-1; weak D call: TRBD1 (5 bases). The germline V and J ends were trimmed by 0 bases and 9 bases, with 19 bases remaining between them. Germline V gene lookup returns CDR1 SGDLS and CDR2 YYNGEE. The CDR3 runs to 16 residues. This CDR3 reads CASSVGKDNAWGEQFF. As DNA, the CDR3 is TGTGCCAGCAGCGTAGGGAAGGACAACGCATGGGGTGAGCAGTTCTTC. Looking up the rest from reference TRBV9 and TRBJ2-1 gives the full variable domain: DSGVTQTPKHLITATGQRVTLRCSPRSGDLSVYWYQQSLDQGLQFLIQYYNGEERAKGNILERFSAQQFPDLHSELNLSSLELGDSALYFCASSVGKDNAWGEQFFGPGTRLTVL.